The rows below give T cell receptor beta chains drawn from one sample of a study of blood T cells in healthy people across ages. MiXCR, run by TCRdb on the 5' RACE reads, gives a single entry per CDR3 protein. This table has hundreds of thousands of distinct CDR3 sequences, roughly 26% appearing once. This sample also appeared in a second study, on T cells of mothers and their children.

Sequenced sample: blood. The source of these receptors is a boy aged 10-17 years in good health. CDR3s include the opening cysteine and the closing phenylalanine or tryptophan. D genes are given only for firm matches. Rows give clone size only sometimes, using once, few, many, or a class for an expanded clone.

>TRBJ2-1|.|TRBV5-1|.
TGCGCCAGCAGTCGAGACAGGGCGGGAGACAATGAGCAGTTCTTC
CASSRDRAGDNEQFF
>TRBJ1-1|.|TRBV20-1|few
TGCAGTGCGAATGAGGTGGGGGACACTGAAGCTTTCTTT
CSANEVGDTEAFF
>TRBJ1-4|.|TRBV29-1|many
TGCAGCGTTGTCATTTATGAAAAACTGTTTTTT
CSVVIYEKLFF
>TRBJ1-2|.|TRBV5-1|.
TGCGCCAGCAGCTTGGCGGGGACGGGACTTAGATCCTACACCTTC
CASSLAGTGLRSYTF
>TRBJ2-5|.|TRBV10-1|few
TGCGCCAGCAGTGACCTGGGCTCGGAGACCCAGTACTTC
CASSDLGSETQYF
>TRBJ1-1|.|TRBV2|.
TGTGCCAGCAGTGACCCAGCTCAGGGGCGGGACACTGAAGCTTTCTTT
CASSDPAQGRDTEAFF
>TRBJ2-6|TRBD1|TRBV10-3|.
TGTGCCATCAGTTCCCAGGGGGCGACTGGGGCCAACGTCCTGACTTTC
CAISSQGATGANVLTF
>TRBJ2-5|.|TRBV28|.
TGTGCCAGCAGCGCCTTCACACCAGGGATGGGGACCCAGTACTTC
CASSAFTPGMGTQYF
>TRBJ2-5|.|TRBV7-3|few
TGTGCCAGCAGCTTAAATACGGGGCAGGAGACCCAGTACTTC
CASSLNTGQETQYF
>TRBJ2-1|TRBD2|TRBV5-1|.
TGCGCCAGCAGCTTGTCGGGGAAAAGCGGGGGGAACTACAATGAGCAGTTCTTC
CASSLSGKSGGNYNEQFF
>TRBJ2-1|.|TRBV5-1|few
TGCGCCAGCAGCTTGGCATCCTCCGGGGCTCGGTATGAGCAGTTCTTC
CASSLASSGARYEQFF
>TRBJ2-5|TRBD2|TRBV9|few
TGTGCCAGCAGCGTAGCACCCTCGCCCAGCGGGGGCCAAGAGACCCAGTACTTC
CASSVAPSPSGGQETQYF
>TRBJ2-4|TRBD1|TRBV4-1|few
TGCGCCAGCAGCCAAACCGGACAGGGGCTAGCCAAAAACATTCAGTACTTC
CASSQTGQGLAKNIQYF
>TRBJ2-5|.|TRBV12-3/TRBV12-4|.
TGTGCCAGCAGTTTAGAAGGGGGGTCGAGGGAGACCCAGTACTTC
CASSLEGGSRETQYF
>TRBJ1-5|.|TRBV6-1|few
TGTGCCAGCAGTGGAGGTGGGCATCAGCCCCAGCATTTT
CASSGGGHQPQHF
>TRBJ2-5|.|TRBV5-1|few
TGCGCCAGCAGGGCCCTCCTGACGGAGTACCAAGAGACCCAGTACTTC
CASRALLTEYQETQYF
>TRBJ2-1|TRBD2|TRBV15|few
TGTGCCACCAGCAGCCCACCCGGGGGGGGGCGGAATGAGCAGTTCTTC
CATSSPPGGGRNEQFF
>TRBJ2-1|TRBD2|TRBV3-1|.
TGTGCCAGCAGCCAAGTCAGCGAACGGGGGGTCTACAATGAGCAGTTCTTC
CASSQVSERGVYNEQFF
>TRBJ2-5|.|TRBV18|once
TGTGCCAGCTCACCAGGACGCGGGCGAGGGGAGACCCAGTACTTC
CASSPGRGRGETQYF
>TRBJ1-4|TRBD1|TRBV6-1|few
TGTGCCAGCAGTGCGGGACAGGGACTGTTTTTT
CASSAGQGLFF
>TRBJ2-7|.|TRBV15|.
TGTGCCACCAGCCCAGACGGCGAGCAGTACTTC
CATSPDGEQYF
>TRBJ2-1|TRBD2|TRBV9|once
TGTGCCAGCAGCGTCGGGGGCGGGGGGAGCTCCTACAATGAGCAGTTCTTC
CASSVGGGGSSYNEQFF
>TRBJ2-1|TRBD2|TRBV20-1|.
TGCAGTGCCTGCTTGGGGGGGTCTACCGGTAACTTGTGTGGGGCTGAGCAGTTCTTC
CSACLGGSTGNLCGAEQFF
>TRBJ1-5|.|TRBV11-2|.
TGTGCCAGCAGCTTAGAGGGTTTAGAGGATCAGCCCCAGCATTTT
CASSLEGLEDQPQHF
>TRBJ1-3|.|TRBV5-1|many
TGCGCCAGCAGCTTGGGTAGGCCTGGAAACACCATATATTTT
CASSLGRPGNTIYF
>TRBJ1-2|.|TRBV7-9|few
TGTGCCAGCAGCTTTCCGGACAGAAGCTATGGCTACACCTTC
CASSFPDRSYGYTF
>TRBJ2-5|TRBD2|TRBV29-1|.
TGCAGCGTCCGTGGGACTAGCGGGTTCCAAGAGACCCAGTACTTC
CSVRGTSGFQETQYF
>TRBJ2-3|.|TRBV25-1|.
TGTGCCAGCAGTGGACTACAAGGGACTCCAGGGGGAGATACGCAGTATTTT
CASSGLQGTPGGDTQYF
>TRBJ1-4|.|TRBV28|.
TGTGCCAGCAGTAAGAAATCGGTGGGAAAACTGTTTTTT
CASSKKSVGKLFF
>TRBJ2-7|.|TRBV6-5|.
TGTGCCAGCAGTCACCAGCCAGGGGACGAGCAGTACTTC
CASSHQPGDEQYF
>TRBJ2-7|.|TRBV7-9|.
TGTGCCAGCAGCATGGACCGGTACTCCTACGAGCAGTACTTC
CASSMDRYSYEQYF
>TRBJ1-4|.|TRBV5-6|.
TGTGCCAGCAGCCACGGGGGCCGAAAACTGTTTTTT
CASSHGGRKLFF
>TRBJ2-1|TRBD2|TRBV7-9|few
TGTGCCAGCAGGATAAGCGGGGGGGCGGCCAATGAGCAGTTCTTC
CASRISGGAANEQFF
>TRBJ2-7|TRBD2|TRBV20-1|many
TGCAGTGCTAGAGATCAGAAAGCGGGGGGCGACGCCTACGAGCAGTACTTC
CSARDQKAGGDAYEQYF
>TRBJ2-3|.|TRBV4-3|.
TGCGCCAGCAGCCAAGAGTACGGGGATGAGGATACGCAGTATTTT
CASSQEYGDEDTQYF
>TRBJ1-2|.|TRBV2|.
TGTGCCAGCAGAGCCAGGGGAAACTATGGCTACACCTTC
CASRARGNYGYTF
>TRBJ1-1|TRBD1|TRBV27|few
TGTGCCAGCAGTTTATCCATGCAGGGGGCATGGTACACTGAAGCTTTCTTT
CASSLSMQGAWYTEAFF
>TRBJ2-7|.|TRBV12-3/TRBV12-4|few
TGTGCCAGCAGTTTAGGGGACGTGACTAGTTACGAGCAGTACTTC
CASSLGDVTSYEQYF
>TRBJ2-5|.|TRBV7-7|.
TGTGCCAGCAGCTTAGTGGGCAAGCAAGAGACCCAGTACTTC
CASSLVGKQETQYF
>TRBJ1-4|.|TRBV12-5|.
TGTGCTAGTGGTGGGTCGCGCAGTTTGAAGGGTGAAAAACTGTTTTTT
CASGGSRSLKGEKLFF
>TRBJ2-7|TRBD1|TRBV6-5|.
TGTGCCAGCAGTTGTGGGGACAGTAGCTCCTACGAGCAGTACTTC
CASSCGDSSSYEQYF
>TRBJ2-7|.|TRBV24-1|.
TGTGCCGCCGAAGGCCCTGCTATTACCTACGAGCAGTACTTC
CAAEGPAITYEQYF
>TRBJ2-5|TRBD1|TRBV6-5|few
TGTGCCAGCGGCCCTGGACAGGGAGAGACCCAGTACTTC
CASGPGQGETQYF
>TRBJ2-7|TRBD2|TRBV7-2|few
TGTGCCAGCAGCTTTATCGCGGGGGGGACCCACGAGCAGTACTTC
CASSFIAGGTHEQYF
>TRBJ2-7|.|TRBV28|.
TGTGCCAGCAGTTTGAGCACAGATAAGCAGTACTTC
CASSLSTDKQYF
>TRBJ2-7|TRBD1|TRBV5-1|.
TGCGCCAGCAGCTTGGCTGTTAGGGGGCGAGTGGGCTACGAGCAGTACTTC
CASSLAVRGRVGYEQYF
>TRBJ1-4|.|TRBV7-9|.
TGTGCCAGCAGCCTAACCGGGACGGGGACTGAAAAACTGTTTTTT
CASSLTGTGTEKLFF
>TRBJ2-7|TRBD1|TRBV9|.
TGTGCCAGCAGCGTAGGAGGGGGGACAGGGTCCTACGAGCAGTACTTC
CASSVGGGTGSYEQYF
>TRBJ2-6|TRBD1|TRBV9|.
TGTGCCAGCAGCGCTACCCTTACAGGGGATGGAGCCAACGTCCTGACTTTC
CASSATLTGDGANVLTF
>TRBJ2-5|.|TRBV29-1|.
TGCAGCGTTGAAGATCTGTTCGGGCAACTGGAGGGGGAGACCCAGTACTTC
CSVEDLFGQLEGETQYF
>TRBJ2-7|.|TRBV2|few
TGTGCCAGCACCCAGGGGATCCACGAGCAGTACTTC
CASTQGIHEQYF
>TRBJ2-6|.|TRBV29-1|few
TGCAGCGTTGTACCAATGGCTGGGGCCAACGTCCTGACTTTC
CSVVPMAGANVLTF
>TRBJ2-5|TRBD2|TRBV5-1|.
TGCGCCAGCAGCCCCGGGACTAGCGCTGAGACCCAGTACTTC
CASSPGTSAETQYF
>TRBJ2-5|.|TRBV5-1|.
TGCGCCAGCGAATCCCAAGAGACCCAGTACTTC
CASESQETQYF
>TRBJ2-7|.|TRBV29-1|few
TGCAGCGTGGAACTAGCCCACGAGCAGTACTTC
CSVELAHEQYF
>TRBJ1-4|TRBD1|TRBV5-1|few
TGCGCCAGCAGCTTGGGGCAGGGGGCAGCAACTAATGAAAAACTGTTTTTT
CASSLGQGAATNEKLFF
>TRBJ2-1|.|TRBV4-1|.
TGCGCCAGCAGCCGAGAGCCGACAGGCTCCTACAATGAGCAGTTCTTC
CASSREPTGSYNEQFF
>TRBJ1-1|.|TRBV5-1|.
TGCGCCAGCAGCTTTATCGATATCAACACTGAAGCTTTCTTT
CASSFIDINTEAFF
>TRBJ2-7|TRBD2|TRBV6-1|few
TGTGCCAGCAGGCGGGTTAGCGGGGGGGCCAAGGCGAACGAGCAGTACTTC
CASRRVSGGAKANEQYF
>TRBJ2-1|TRBD2|TRBV7-3|few
TGTGCCAGCAGCGTCGCGGGGGGGGACTACAATGAGCAGTTCTTC
CASSVAGGDYNEQFF